This TCR beta chain was documented in a study of post-analysis software for immune sequencing data. Study details: Included among the disease courses, which were recorded for the cohort, were relapsing-remitting, secondary progressive and progressive-relapsing multiple sclerosis. Study findings and constraints: TRBV5-6, TRBV5-1 and TRBV20-1 belonged to a set of roughly five TRBV segments that were more frequent in patients than controls. Versus controls, multiple sclerosis patients showed significantly lower diversity (normalized Chao1).

Built from TCR beta cDNA, the libraries had unique molecular identifiers in them. T cells, about 0.95 to 10 million of them, yielded roughly 0.5 million cDNA molecules. MiXCR was run by TCRdb on the PCR reads, yielding one entry per CDR3 protein. The sample yields about 380,000 distinct CDR3 sequences, approximately 33% seen once. Ten or more counts support this clonotype. Its target is not known. This CDR3 is 15 amino acids long. V lost 3 bases, J lost 1 base, and 5 bases stayed unmatched. CDR1 and CDR2 (germline): DFQATT, SNEGSKA (reference sequence). This receptor was identified in a girl aged 5-17 years with multiple sclerosis. V gene TRBV20-1 combines with J gene TRBJ2-5, with 10 bases identical to TRBD2. The sequenced material came from blood. This CDR3 reads CSASPSGGLQETQYF. The CDR3 DNA sequence: TGCAGTGCTAGTCCTAGCGGGGGCCTCCAAGAGACCCAGTACTTC.